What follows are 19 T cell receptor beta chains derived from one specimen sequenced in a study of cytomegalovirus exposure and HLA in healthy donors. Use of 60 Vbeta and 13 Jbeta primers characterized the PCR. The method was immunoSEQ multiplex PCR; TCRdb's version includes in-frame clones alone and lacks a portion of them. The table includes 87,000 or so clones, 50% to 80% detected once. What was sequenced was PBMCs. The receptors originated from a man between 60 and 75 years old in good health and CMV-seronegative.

The CDR3 bases are TGTGCCAGCAGCGTAGATGTCAAAATCCACGAGCAGTACTTC. Translated: CASSVDVKIHEQYF. V usage is TRBV9 and J usage is TRBJ2-5; D is unresolved. The J call may be wrong; the DNA end is better matched by TRBJ2-7. The CDR3 is 14 residues long. CDR1 is SGDLS and CDR2 is YYNGEE in the germline V gene.

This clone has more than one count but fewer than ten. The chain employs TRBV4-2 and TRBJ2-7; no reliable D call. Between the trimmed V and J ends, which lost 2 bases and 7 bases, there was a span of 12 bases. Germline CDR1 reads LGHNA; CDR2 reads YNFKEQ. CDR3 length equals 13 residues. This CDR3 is CASSQSMWAEQYF. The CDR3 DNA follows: TGTGCCAGCAGCCAAAGTATGTGGGCTGAGCAGTACTTC.

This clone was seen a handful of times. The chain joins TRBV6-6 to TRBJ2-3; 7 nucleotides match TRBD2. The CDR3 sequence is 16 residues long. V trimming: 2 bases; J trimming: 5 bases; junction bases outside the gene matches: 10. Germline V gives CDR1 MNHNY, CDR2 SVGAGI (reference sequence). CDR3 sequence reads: CASSYSRREKQDTQYF. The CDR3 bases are TGTGCCAGCAGTTACAGCCGGCGGGAGAAACAAGATACGCAGTATTTT.

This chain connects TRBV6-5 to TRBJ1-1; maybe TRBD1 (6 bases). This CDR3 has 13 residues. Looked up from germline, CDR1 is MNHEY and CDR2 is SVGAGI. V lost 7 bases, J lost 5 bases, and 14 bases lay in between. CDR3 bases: TGTGCCAGCACCCAGGCCCAGGGGACTGAAGCTTTCTTT. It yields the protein CASTQAQGTEAFF.

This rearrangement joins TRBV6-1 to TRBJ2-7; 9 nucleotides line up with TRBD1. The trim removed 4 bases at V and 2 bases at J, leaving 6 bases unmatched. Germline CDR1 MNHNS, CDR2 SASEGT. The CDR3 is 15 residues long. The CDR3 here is CASSVSGQGAYEQYF. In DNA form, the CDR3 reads TGTGCCAGCAGTGTATCGGGACAGGGTGCCTACGAGCAGTACTTC.

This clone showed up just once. CDR3 DNA: TGTGCCAGCAGCTTGGCCGGACAGGGTTTTACCTACGAGCAGTACTTC. Translating gives CASSLAGQGFTYEQYF. The chain is built from TRBV5-6 and TRBJ2-7, with TRBD1 matching 8 bases. The germline V gene encodes CDR1 SGHDT and CDR2 YYEEEE. The junction had 7 bases not matched to a gene; V was cut back by 0 bases and J by 2 bases. The CDR3 spans 16 residues.

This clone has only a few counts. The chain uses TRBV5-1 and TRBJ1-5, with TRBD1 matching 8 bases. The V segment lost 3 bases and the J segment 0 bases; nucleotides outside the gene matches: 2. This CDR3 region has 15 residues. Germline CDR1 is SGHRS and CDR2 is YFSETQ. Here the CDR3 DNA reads TGCGCCAGCAGCTGGACAGGGCATAGCAATCAGCCCCAGCATTTT. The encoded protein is CASSWTGHSNQPQHF.

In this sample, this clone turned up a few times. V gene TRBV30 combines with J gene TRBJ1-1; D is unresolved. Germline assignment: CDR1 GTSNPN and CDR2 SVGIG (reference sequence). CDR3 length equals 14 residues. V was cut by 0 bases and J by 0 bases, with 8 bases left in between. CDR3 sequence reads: CAWSVSRMNTEAFF. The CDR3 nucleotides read TGTGCCTGGAGTGTATCCAGGATGAACACTGAAGCTTTCTTT.

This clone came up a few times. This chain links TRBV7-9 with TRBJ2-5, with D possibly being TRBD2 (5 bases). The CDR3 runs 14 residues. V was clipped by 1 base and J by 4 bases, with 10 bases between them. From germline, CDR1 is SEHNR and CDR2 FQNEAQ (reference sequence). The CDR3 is CASSLVEGRETQYF. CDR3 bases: TGTGCCAGCAGCTTAGTTGAGGGCCGAGAGACCCAGTACTTC.

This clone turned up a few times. In DNA, the CDR3 is TGTGCCAGCAGCTGGGGAATGGAGGACAGTCGAGAAAAACTGTTTTTT. Its protein product is CASSWGMEDSREKLFF. The chain recombines TRBV5-5 with TRBJ1-4; possible D gene TRBD1, 6 bases. Germline assignment: CDR1 SGHKS and CDR2 YYEKEE (reference sequence). Deletions cut 3 bases from V and 8 bases from J, with 20 bases between. The CDR3 runs to 16 residues.

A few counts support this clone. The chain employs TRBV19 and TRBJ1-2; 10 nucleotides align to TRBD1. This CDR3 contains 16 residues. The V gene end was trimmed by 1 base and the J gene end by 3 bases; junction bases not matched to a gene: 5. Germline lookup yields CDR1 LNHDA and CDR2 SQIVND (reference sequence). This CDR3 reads CASSIGGTGEYYGYTF. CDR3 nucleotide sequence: TGTGCCAGTAGTATAGGCGGGACAGGGGAATACTATGGCTACACCTTC.

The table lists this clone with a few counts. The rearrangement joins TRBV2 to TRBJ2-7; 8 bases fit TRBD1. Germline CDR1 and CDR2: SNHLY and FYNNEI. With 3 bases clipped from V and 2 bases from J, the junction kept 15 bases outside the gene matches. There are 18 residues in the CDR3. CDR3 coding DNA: TGTGCCAGCAGTGATAGATCAGGGATGGGACAGGCGGCCTACGAGCAGTACTTC. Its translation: CASSDRSGMGQAAYEQYF. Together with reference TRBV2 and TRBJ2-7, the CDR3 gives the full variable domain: EPEVTQTPSHQVTQMGQEVILRCVPISNHLYFYWYRQILGQKVEFLVSFYNNEISEKSEIFDDQFSVERPDGSNFTLKIRSTKLEDSAMYFCASSDRSGMGQAAYEQYFGPGTRLTVT.

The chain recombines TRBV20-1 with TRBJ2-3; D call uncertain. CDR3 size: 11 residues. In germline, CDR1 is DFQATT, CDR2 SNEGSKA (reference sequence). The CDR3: CSALYLDTQYF. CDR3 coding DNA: TGCAGCGCACTCTACCTCGATACGCAGTATTTT.

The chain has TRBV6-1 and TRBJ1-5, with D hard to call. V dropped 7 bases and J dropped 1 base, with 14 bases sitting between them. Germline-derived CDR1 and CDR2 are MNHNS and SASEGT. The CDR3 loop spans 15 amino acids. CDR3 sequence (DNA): TGTGCCAGCAATCCCGACACGGCGAGCAATCAGCCCCAGCATTTT. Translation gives CASNPDTASNQPQHF.

The CDR3 protein is CASSLQGAMETQYF. The CDR3 DNA follows: TGCGCCAGCAGCTTACAGGGAGCAATGGAGACCCAGTACTTC. The rearrangement links TRBV5-1 to TRBJ2-5, with a possible D match to TRBD1 (6 bases). The CDR3 covers 14 residues. The V end was cut by 2 bases, the J end by 5 bases, with 13 bases between. Germline CDR1 and CDR2: SGHRS and YFSETQ.

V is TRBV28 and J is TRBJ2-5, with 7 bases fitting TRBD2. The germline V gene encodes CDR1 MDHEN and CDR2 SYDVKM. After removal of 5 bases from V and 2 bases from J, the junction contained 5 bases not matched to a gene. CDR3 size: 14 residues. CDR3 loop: CASSVGGRQETQYF. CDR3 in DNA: TGTGCCAGCAGTGTGGGAGGGCGTCAAGAGACCCAGTACTTC.

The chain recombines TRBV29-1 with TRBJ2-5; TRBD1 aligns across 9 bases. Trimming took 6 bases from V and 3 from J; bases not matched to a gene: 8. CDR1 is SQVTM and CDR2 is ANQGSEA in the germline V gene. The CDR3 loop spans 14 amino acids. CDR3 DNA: TGCAGCGTAGTCCTGGGACAGGGAAAAGAGACCCAGTACTTC. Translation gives CSVVLGQGKETQYF.

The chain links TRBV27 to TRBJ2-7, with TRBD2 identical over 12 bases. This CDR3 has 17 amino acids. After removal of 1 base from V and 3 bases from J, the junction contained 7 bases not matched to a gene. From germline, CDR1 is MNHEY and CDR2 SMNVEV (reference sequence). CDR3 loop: CASSLLTSGGSYYEQYF. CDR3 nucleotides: TGTGCCAGCAGTTTATTGACTAGCGGGGGATCATACTACGAGCAGTACTTC.

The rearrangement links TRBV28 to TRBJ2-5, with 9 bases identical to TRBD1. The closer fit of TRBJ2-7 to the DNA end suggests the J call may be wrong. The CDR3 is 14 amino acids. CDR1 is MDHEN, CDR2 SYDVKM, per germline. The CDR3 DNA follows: TGTGCCAGCAGTTTTCCCGACAGGGGGTACGAGCAGTACTTC. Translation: CASSFPDRGYEQYF.